This paragraph covers one TCR beta chain sequence. Trimming cost V 3 bases and J 6 bases; bases outside gene matches: 11. The CDR3 contains 16 residues. CDR1 and CDR2 from the germline V gene are SGHTA and FQGNSA. The data were produced by immunoSEQ multiplex PCR, yet TCRdb's version contains in-frame clones alone and is incomplete. The data hold about 2 million clones, with 95% observed a single time. The sample is drawn from a study of shared clonotypes between healthy human individuals. The chain carries TRBV7-2 and TRBJ1-5, with TRBD1 matching over 7 bases. Sequencing input: naive CD4+ T cells sorted from blood. The subset: CD45RA+ positively selected. The sequence was obtained from a young man in good health. The CDR3 sequence: CASSLGHEGASQPQHF. DNA for the CDR3: TGTGCCAGCAGCTTGGGACACGAGGGGGCGAGTCAGCCCCAGCATTTT.